This is a list of T cell receptor beta chains from one sample in a study of spatial heterogeneity in lung cancer. TCRdb redid the calling of the 5' RACE reads with MiXCR, one entry per CDR3 protein. The sample yields around 66,000 distinct CDR3 sequences, approximately 6.3% seen once. Source: PBMCs, taken at surgery. These receptors were taken from a female donor with early-stage non-small cell lung cancer. CDR3s include the opening cysteine and the closing phenylalanine or tryptophan. A D gene is named only where the DNA matches it firmly. For some rows the clone size is stated as once, few or many, or as a class when expanded; others skip it.

many	TRBV29-1	TRBD1	TRBJ2-3	CSVPGTGGARDTQYF	TGCAGCGTTCCCGGGACAGGGGGCGCACGGGATACGCAGTATTTT
many	TRBV20-1	NA	TRBJ1-5	CSARDTGLDQPQHF	TGCAGTGCTAGAGATACAGGGCTCGATCAGCCCCAGCATTTT
many	TRBV10-3	NA	TRBJ2-7	CAITGADITSSYEQYF	TGTGCCATCACAGGGGCCGATATTACGAGCTCCTACGAGCAGTACTTC
NA	TRBV10-2	NA	TRBJ1-6	CASSVRRDSDSYNSPLHF	TGCGCCAGCAGTGTCCGTCGGGACTCAGACTCCTATAATTCACCCCTCCACTTT
NA	TRBV12-3/TRBV12-4	NA	TRBJ1-3	CASSFSGQPGNTIYF	TGTGCCAGCAGTTTCTCCGGACAGCCTGGAAACACCATATATTTT
many	TRBV5-4	TRBD1	TRBJ1-1	CASSSGQGNTEAFF	TGTGCCAGCAGCTCGGGACAGGGGAACACTGAAGCTTTCTTT
many	TRBV18	TRBD1	TRBJ1-4	CASSPDRGANEKLFF	TGTGCCAGCTCACCAGACAGGGGAGCTAATGAAAAACTGTTTTTT
NA	TRBV12-5	NA	TRBJ1-1	CASGLVGQENEAFF	TGTGCTAGTGGTTTGGTTGGGCAAGAGAATGAAGCTTTCTTT
many	TRBV5-5	TRBD1	TRBJ2-3	CASLTGASTDTQYF	TGTGCCAGCCTGACAGGGGCTTCCACAGATACGCAGTATTTT
many	TRBV12-3/TRBV12-4	TRBD2	TRBJ2-1	CASSGLAGYNEQFF	TGTGCCAGCAGCGGACTAGCGGGATACAATGAGCAGTTCTTC
few	TRBV12-3/TRBV12-4	NA	TRBJ1-1	CASSFARGTEAFF	TGTGCCAGCAGTTTTGCCAGGGGCACTGAAGCTTTCTTT
many	TRBV10-3	NA	TRBJ1-2	CAISGLEGGYGYTF	TGTGCCATCAGCGGACTCGAAGGGGGCTATGGCTACACCTTC
few	TRBV3-1	TRBD1	TRBJ1-1	CASSDRGRTGTEAFF	TGTGCCAGCAGCGACAGGGGGCGAACGGGCACTGAAGCTTTCTTT
many	TRBV20-1	NA	TRBJ1-5	CSGAMGNQPQHF	TGCAGTGGTGCAATGGGGAATCAGCCCCAGCATTTT
many	TRBV12-3/TRBV12-4	NA	TRBJ2-5	CASSFRRGEGETQYF	TGTGCCAGCAGTTTTCGCAGGGGGGAAGGAGAGACCCAGTACTTC
many	TRBV9	NA	TRBJ1-1	CASSVGFGGEAEAFF	TGTGCCAGCAGCGTAGGGTTTGGGGGAGAAGCTGAAGCTTTCTTT
NA	TRBV5-1	NA	TRBJ2-5	CASSPQGGLGETQYF	TGCGCCAGCAGCCCACAGGGTGGGCTTGGGGAGACCCAGTACTTC
NA	TRBV5-1	TRBD2	TRBJ2-3	CASSFTSGRTDTQYF	TGCGCCAGCAGCTTTACTAGCGGGAGAACAGATACGCAGTATTTT
few	TRBV24-1	TRBD1	TRBJ2-3	CATSEPRDSSTDTQYF	TGTGCCACCAGTGAGCCCCGGGACAGCTCCACAGATACGCAGTATTTT
many	TRBV20-1	TRBD2	TRBJ2-1	CSASAGGTDNEQFF	TGCAGTGCTAGTGCGGGGGGCACTGACAATGAGCAGTTCTTC
many	TRBV11-2	NA	TRBJ2-1	CASSLARAPDRNEQFF	TGTGCCAGCAGCTTAGCCCGGGCCCCCGACAGAAATGAGCAGTTCTTC
many	TRBV27	NA	TRBJ2-1	CASSPTLASNEQFF	TGTGCCAGCAGCCCCACCTTGGCCAGCAATGAGCAGTTCTTC
many	TRBV12-5	NA	TRBJ2-4	CASGLKRGDIQYF	TGTGCTAGTGGTTTGAAGAGGGGTGACATTCAGTACTTC
many	TRBV19	NA	TRBJ2-4	CASSIQGDTKNIQYF	TGTGCCAGTAGTATCCAGGGTGACACCAAAAACATTCAGTACTTC
many	TRBV6-1	NA	TRBJ1-2	CASSEEGRLGGYGYTF	TGTGCCAGCAGTGAAGAGGGACGCCTAGGAGGGTATGGCTACACCTTC
few	TRBV5-6	TRBD2	TRBJ2-3	CASTRGGTDTQYF	TGTGCCAGCACCCGGGGAGGGACGGATACGCAGTATTTT
few	TRBV7-2	NA	TRBJ1-3	CASSLDPGWGSGNTIYF	TGTGCCAGCAGCTTAGATCCGGGATGGGGCTCTGGAAACACCATATATTTT
many	TRBV7-3	NA	TRBJ1-2	CASSLGGTPNYGYTF	TGTGCCAGCAGCTTAGGAGGGACTCCCAACTATGGCTACACCTTC
few	TRBV25-1	NA	TRBJ2-5	CASRQSGGTQYF	TGTGCCAGCAGGCAAAGTGGAGGGACCCAGTACTTC
NA	TRBV6-6	TRBD1	TRBJ2-7	CASSPTGNGEQYF	TGTGCCAGCTCCCCGACAGGGAACGGCGAGCAGTACTTC
many	TRBV7-9	NA	TRBJ1-4	CASSFMGAEAEKLFF	TGTGCCAGCAGCTTTATGGGGGCTGAGGCTGAAAAACTGTTTTTT
few	TRBV18	NA	TRBJ2-3	CASSGDLGTQYF	TGTGCCAGCTCAGGGGACCTTGGTACGCAGTATTTT
many	TRBV20-1	NA	TRBJ2-3	CSARVAEWGTDTQYF	TGCAGTGCTAGAGTGGCGGAGTGGGGCACAGATACGCAGTATTTT
many	TRBV18	NA	TRBJ1-6	CASSPDSSSYNSPLHF	TGTGCCAGCTCACCGGACTCCAGCTCCTATAATTCACCCCTCCACTTT
few	TRBV6-5	TRBD1	TRBJ2-5	CASRPRGQGATQYF	TGTGCCAGTAGGCCCAGGGGACAGGGGGCAACCCAGTACTTC
many	TRBV13	NA	TRBJ1-4	CASSETGASSELFF	TGTGCCAGCAGCGAAACCGGGGCCTCCAGTGAACTGTTTTTT
many	TRBV20-1	NA	TRBJ1-2	CSATYRQVAGYTF	TGCAGTGCTACTTATAGACAGGTGGCCGGCTACACCTTC
NA	TRBV7-7	TRBD1	TRBJ2-2	CASSLMAGQVGELFF	TGTGCTAGCAGCTTAATGGCGGGACAGGTCGGGGAGCTGTTTTTT
few	TRBV14	NA	TRBJ2-3	CASSQQLEIPTDTQYF	TGTGCCAGCAGCCAACAACTAGAAATCCCGACAGATACGCAGTATTTT
many	TRBV5-1	NA	TRBJ1-1	CASSLARFDTEAFF	TGCGCCAGCAGCTTGGCTAGGTTTGACACTGAAGCTTTCTTT
many	TRBV5-1	TRBD1	TRBJ1-5	CASSLDGQGNQPQHF	TGCGCCAGCAGCTTGGACGGACAGGGGAATCAGCCCCAGCATTTT
few	TRBV6-7	NA	TRBJ2-7	CASTTSGGVEWEQYF	TGTGCCAGCACCACCTCTGGGGGAGTTGAGTGGGAGCAGTACTTC
many	TRBV7-9	TRBD1	TRBJ1-1	CASSLGTGGVTEAFF	TGTGCCAGCAGCTTAGGGACAGGGGGAGTGACTGAAGCTTTCTTT
few	TRBV12-3/TRBV12-4	NA	TRBJ2-2	CASTPGGAVGELFF	TGTGCCAGCACCCCAGGAGGGGCGGTCGGGGAGCTGTTTTTT
many	TRBV3-1	TRBD1	TRBJ2-1	CASSQGLGQGADEQFF	TGTGCCAGCAGCCAAGGGCTCGGACAGGGGGCCGATGAGCAGTTCTTC
many	TRBV28	NA	TRBJ2-3	CAGGDSSTDTQYF	TGTGCCGGGGGGGACAGTAGCACAGATACGCAGTATTTT
NA	TRBV7-9	TRBD2	TRBJ2-2	CASSLGTNVAGELFF	TGTGCCAGCAGCTTGGGGACTAACGTCGCCGGGGAGCTGTTTTTT
many	TRBV20-1	TRBD2	TRBJ2-5	CSARPTKAGDQETQYF	TGCAGTGCTAGACCGACTAAAGCGGGGGACCAAGAGACCCAGTACTTC
NA	TRBV6-5	TRBD2	TRBJ2-1	CASSSTSGRGRGEQFF	TGTGCCAGCAGTTCCACTAGCGGGAGGGGACGCGGTGAGCAGTTCTTC
many	TRBV7-9	NA	TRBJ1-5	CASSRGSGQPQHF	TGTGCCAGCAGCCGGGGGTCAGGACAGCCCCAGCATTTT
few	TRBV6-5	NA	TRBJ1-4	CASHTRGASEKLFF	TGTGCCAGCCATACCCGGGGGGCGAGTGAAAAACTGTTTTTT
many	TRBV10-3	NA	TRBJ1-5	CAISLSGRNQPQHF	TGTGCCATCTCGTTATCCGGCAGGAATCAGCCCCAGCATTTT
many	TRBV7-2	NA	TRBJ2-5	CASSLKGVTQYF	TGTGCCAGCAGCTTAAAGGGAGTGACCCAGTACTTC
few	TRBV7-9	TRBD2	TRBJ2-1	CASSPDSLAGIGYNEQFF	TGTGCCAGCAGCCCGGACTCACTAGCGGGAATAGGGTACAATGAGCAGTTCTTC
NA	TRBV12-3/TRBV12-4	NA	TRBJ2-5	CASSLAAQETQYF	TGTGCCAGCAGTTTGGCAGCCCAAGAGACCCAGTACTTC